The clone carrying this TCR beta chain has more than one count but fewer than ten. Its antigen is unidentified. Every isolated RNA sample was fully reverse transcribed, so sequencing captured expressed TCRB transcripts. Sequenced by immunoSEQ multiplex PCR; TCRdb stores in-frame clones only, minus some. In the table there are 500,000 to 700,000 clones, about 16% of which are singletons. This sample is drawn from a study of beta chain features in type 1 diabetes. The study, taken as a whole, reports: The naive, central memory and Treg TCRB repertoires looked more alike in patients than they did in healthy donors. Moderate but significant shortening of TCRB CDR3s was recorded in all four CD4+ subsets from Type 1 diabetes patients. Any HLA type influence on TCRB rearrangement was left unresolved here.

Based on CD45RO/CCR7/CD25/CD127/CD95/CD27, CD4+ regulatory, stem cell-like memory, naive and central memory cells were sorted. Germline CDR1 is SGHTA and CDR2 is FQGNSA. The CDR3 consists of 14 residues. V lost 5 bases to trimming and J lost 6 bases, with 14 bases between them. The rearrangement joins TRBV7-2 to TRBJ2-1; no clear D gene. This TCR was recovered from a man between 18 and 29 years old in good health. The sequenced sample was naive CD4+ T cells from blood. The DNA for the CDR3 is TGTGCCAGCAGCCCCGGTTTATTGGGCAATGAGCAGTTCTTC. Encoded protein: CASSPGLLGNEQFF.